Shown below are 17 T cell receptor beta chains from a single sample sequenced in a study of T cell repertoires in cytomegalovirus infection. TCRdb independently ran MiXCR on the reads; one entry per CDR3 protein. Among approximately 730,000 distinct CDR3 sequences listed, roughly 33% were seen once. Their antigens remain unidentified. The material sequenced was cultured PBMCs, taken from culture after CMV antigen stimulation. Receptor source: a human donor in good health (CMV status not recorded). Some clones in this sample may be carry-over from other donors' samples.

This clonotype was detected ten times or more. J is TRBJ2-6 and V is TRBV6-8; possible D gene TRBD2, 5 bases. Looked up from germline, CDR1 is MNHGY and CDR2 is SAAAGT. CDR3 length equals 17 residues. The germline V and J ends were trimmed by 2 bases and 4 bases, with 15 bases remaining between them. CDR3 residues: CASSYAGSYRGANVLTF. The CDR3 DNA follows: TGTGCCAGCAGTTACGCGGGCAGCTACCGGGGGGCCAACGTCCTGACTTTC.

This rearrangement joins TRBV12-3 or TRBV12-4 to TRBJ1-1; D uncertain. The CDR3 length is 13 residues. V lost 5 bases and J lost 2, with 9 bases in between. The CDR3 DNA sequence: TGTGCCAGCAGTACACTTCGAAACACTGAAGCTTTCTTT. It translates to CASSTLRNTEAFF.

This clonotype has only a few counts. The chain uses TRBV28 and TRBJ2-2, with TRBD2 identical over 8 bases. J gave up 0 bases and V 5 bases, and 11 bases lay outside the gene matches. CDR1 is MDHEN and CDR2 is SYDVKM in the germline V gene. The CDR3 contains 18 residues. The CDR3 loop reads CASSPERGRPSNTGELFF. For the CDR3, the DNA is TGTGCCAGCAGTCCGGAGCGGGGGAGACCTTCGAACACCGGGGAGCTGTTTTTT.

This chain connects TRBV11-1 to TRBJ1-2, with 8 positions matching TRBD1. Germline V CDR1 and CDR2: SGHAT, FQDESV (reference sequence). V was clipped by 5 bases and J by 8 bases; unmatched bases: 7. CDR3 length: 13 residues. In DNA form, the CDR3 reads TGTGCCAGCAGCGCCCAGGGGGCCCGAGGCTACACCTTC. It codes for CASSAQGARGYTF.

Written as DNA, the CDR3 is TGCGCCAGCAGCCAAGAGGGGAACTATGGCTACACCTTC. As protein: CASSQEGNYGYTF. This rearrangement joins TRBV4-3 to TRBJ1-2; D gene ambiguous. Germline values: CDR1 LGHNA, CDR2 YSLEER. The CDR3 contains 13 residues. Between the trimmed V and J ends, which lost 0 bases and 2 bases, there was a span of 4 bases.

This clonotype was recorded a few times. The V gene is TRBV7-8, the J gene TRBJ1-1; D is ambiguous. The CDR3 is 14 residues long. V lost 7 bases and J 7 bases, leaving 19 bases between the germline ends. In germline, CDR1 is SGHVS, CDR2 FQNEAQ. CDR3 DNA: TGTGCCAGCACCTGGGATTACAGCCGAATTGAAGCTTTCTTT. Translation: CASTWDYSRIEAFF.

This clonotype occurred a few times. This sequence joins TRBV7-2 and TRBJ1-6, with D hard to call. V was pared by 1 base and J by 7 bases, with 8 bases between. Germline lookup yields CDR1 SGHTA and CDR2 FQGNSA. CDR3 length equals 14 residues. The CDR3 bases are TGTGCCAGCAGCTTAGTCAGGTCGAATTCACCCCTCCACTTT. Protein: CASSLVRSNSPLHF.

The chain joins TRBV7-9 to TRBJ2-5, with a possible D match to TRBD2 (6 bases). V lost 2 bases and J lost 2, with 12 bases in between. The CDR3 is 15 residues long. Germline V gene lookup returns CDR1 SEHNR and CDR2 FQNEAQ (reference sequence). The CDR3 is CASSLKWGEQETQYF. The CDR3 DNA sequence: TGTGCCAGCAGCTTAAAATGGGGGGAACAAGAGACCCAGTACTTC.

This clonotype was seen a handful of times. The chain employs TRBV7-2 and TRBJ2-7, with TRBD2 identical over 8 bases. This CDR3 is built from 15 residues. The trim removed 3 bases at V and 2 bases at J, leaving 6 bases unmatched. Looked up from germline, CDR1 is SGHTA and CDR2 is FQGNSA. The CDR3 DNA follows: TGTGCCAGCAGCTTCGCTCCGGGACTAGCCTACGAGCAGTACTTC. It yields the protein CASSFAPGLAYEQYF.

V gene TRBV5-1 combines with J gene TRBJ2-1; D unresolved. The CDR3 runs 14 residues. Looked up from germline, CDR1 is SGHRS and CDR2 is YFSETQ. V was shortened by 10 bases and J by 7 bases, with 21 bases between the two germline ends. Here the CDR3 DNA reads TGCGCCTCCCGCTGGTCTAGTGGGGTGAATGAGCAGTTCTTC. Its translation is CASRWSSGVNEQFF.

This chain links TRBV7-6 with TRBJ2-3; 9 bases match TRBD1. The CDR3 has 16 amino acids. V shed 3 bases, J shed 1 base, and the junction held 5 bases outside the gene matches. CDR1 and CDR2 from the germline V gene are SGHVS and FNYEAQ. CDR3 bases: TGTGCCAGCAGCTTGGGGGACAGGGTTGGCACAGATACGCAGTATTTT. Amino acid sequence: CASSLGDRVGTDTQYF.

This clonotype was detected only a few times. CDR3 sequence (DNA): TGTGCCAGCAGTTTGGGAGGGCTAGAGACCCAGTACTTC. Translation: CASSLGGLETQYF. V and J are TRBV12-3 or TRBV12-4 and TRBJ2-5; TRBD2 matches 7 bases. With 3 bases clipped from V and 4 bases from J, the junction kept 2 bases outside the gene matches. The CDR3 loop spans 13 amino acids.

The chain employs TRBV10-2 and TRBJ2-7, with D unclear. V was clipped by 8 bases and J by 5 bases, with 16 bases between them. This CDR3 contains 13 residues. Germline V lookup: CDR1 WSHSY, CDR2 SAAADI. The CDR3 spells CASFTADGNEQYF. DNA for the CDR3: TGCGCCAGCTTTACCGCGGACGGAAACGAGCAGTACTTC.

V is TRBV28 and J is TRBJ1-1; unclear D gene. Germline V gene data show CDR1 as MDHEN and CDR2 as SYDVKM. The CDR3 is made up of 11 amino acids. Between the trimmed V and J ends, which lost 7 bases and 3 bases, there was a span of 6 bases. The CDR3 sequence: CASMQYTEAFF. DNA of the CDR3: TGTGCCAGCATGCAATACACTGAAGCTTTCTTT. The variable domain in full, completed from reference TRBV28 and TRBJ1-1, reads DVKVTQSSRYLVKRTGEKVFLECVQDMDHENMFWYRQDPGLGLRLIYFSYDVKMKEKGDIPEGYSVSREKKERFSLILESASTNQTSMYLCASMQYTEAFFGQGTRLTVV.

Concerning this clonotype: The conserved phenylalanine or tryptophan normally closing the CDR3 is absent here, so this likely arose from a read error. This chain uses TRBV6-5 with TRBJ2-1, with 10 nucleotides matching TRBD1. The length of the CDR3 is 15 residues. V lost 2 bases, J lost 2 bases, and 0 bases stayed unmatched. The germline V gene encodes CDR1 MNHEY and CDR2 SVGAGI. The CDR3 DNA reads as TGTGCCAGCAGTTACGGGACAGGGGCCTACAATGAGCAGTTCGTC. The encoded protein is CASSYGTGAYNEQFV.

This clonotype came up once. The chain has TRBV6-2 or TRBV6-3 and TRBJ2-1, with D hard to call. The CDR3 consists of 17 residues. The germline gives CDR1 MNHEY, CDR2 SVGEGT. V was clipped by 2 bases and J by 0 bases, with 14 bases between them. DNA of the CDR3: TGTGCCAGCAGTTACCGGAGTCCCTTAAGCTCCTACAATGAGCAGTTCTTC. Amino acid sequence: CASSYRSPLSSYNEQFF.

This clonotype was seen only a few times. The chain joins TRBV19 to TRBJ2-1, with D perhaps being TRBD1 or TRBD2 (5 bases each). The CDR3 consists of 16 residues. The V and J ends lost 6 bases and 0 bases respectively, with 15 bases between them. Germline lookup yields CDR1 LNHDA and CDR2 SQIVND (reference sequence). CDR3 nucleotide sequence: TGTGCCAGTAGCACACGGGGCGCGAGCTCCTACAATGAGCAGTTCTTC. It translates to CASSTRGASSYNEQFF.